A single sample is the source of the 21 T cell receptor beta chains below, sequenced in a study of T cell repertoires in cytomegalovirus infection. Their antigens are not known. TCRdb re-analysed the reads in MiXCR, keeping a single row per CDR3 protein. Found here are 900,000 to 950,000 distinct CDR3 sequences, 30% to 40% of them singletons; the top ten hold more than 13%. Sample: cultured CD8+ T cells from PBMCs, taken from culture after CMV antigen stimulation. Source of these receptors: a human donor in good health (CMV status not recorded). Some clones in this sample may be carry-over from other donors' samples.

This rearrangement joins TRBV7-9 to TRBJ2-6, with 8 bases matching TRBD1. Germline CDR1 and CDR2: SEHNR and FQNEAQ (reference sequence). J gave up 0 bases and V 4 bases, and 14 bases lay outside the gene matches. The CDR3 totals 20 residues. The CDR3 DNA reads TGTGCCAGCAGCTCACCCGGACAGGGCGAAAGGAGCTCTGGGGCCAACGTCCTGACTTTC. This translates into CASSSPGQGERSSGANVLTF.

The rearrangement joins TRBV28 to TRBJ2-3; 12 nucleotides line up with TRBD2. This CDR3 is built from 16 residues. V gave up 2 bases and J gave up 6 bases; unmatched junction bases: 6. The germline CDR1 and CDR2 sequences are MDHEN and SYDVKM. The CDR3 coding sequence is TGTGCCAGCAGTTTACGGTCTAGCGGGGGGGCGGATACGCAGTATTTT. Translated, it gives CASSLRSSGGADTQYF.

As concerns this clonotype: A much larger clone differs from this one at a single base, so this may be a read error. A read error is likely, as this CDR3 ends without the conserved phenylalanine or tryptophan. The CDR3 reads CASSSLRQGIHGYTL. DNA of the CDR3: TGTGCCAGCAGCTCCCTCCGTCAGGGTATCCATGGCTACACCTTA. The V call is TRBV5-6, the J call TRBJ1-2, with a tentative D call TRBD1 (5 bases). The CDR3 runs 15 residues. Trimming cost V 3 bases and J 6 bases, with 18 bases left between them. Germline values: CDR1 SGHDT, CDR2 YYEEEE.

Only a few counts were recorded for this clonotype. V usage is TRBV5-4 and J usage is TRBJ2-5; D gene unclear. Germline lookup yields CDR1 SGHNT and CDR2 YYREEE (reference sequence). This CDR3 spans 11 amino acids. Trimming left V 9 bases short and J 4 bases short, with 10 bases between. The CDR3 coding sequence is TGTGCCATTACAAGAGGAGAGACCCAGTACTTC. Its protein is CAITRGETQYF.

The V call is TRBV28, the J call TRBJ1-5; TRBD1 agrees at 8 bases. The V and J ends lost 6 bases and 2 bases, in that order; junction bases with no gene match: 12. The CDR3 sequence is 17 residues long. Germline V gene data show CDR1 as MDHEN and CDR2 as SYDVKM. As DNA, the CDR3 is TGTGCCAGCAGGAGTGGACAGGGAGTAAGTGGCAATCAGCCCCAGCATTTT. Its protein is CASRSGQGVSGNQPQHF.

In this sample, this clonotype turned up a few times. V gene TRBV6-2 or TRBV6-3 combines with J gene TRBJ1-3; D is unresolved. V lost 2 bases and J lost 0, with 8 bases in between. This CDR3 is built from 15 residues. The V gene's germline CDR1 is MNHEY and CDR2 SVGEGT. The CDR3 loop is CASSYGVFSGNTIYF. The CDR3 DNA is TGTGCCAGCAGTTACGGCGTTTTCTCTGGAAACACCATATATTTT.

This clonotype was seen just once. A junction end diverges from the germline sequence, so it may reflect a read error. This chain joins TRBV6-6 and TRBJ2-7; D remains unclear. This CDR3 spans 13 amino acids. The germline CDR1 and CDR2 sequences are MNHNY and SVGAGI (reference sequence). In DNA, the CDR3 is TGTGTCAGCAGCCCTGGACGGCCCTACGAGCAGTACTTC. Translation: CVSSPGRPYEQYF.

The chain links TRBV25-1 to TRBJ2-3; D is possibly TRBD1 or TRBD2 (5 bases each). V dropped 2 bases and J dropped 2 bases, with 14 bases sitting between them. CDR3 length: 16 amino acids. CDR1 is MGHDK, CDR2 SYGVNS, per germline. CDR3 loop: CASSEVAGTDTDTQYF. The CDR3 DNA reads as TGTGCCAGCAGTGAAGTCGCCGGGACGGACACAGATACGCAGTATTTT.

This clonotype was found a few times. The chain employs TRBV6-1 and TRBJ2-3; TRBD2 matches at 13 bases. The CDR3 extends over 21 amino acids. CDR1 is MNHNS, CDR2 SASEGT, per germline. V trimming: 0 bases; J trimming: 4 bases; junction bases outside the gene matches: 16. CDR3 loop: CASSEALLLLAGGREPDTQYF. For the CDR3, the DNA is TGTGCCAGCAGTGAAGCGCTTCTGTTACTAGCGGGGGGGCGGGAACCAGATACGCAGTATTTT.

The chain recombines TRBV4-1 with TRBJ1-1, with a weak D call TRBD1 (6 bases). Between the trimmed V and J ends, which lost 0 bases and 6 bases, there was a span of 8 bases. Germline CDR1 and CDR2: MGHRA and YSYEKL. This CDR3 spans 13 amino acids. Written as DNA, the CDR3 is TGCGCCAGCAGCCAAGACAGGGGTCCTGAAGCTTTCTTT. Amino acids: CASSQDRGPEAFF.

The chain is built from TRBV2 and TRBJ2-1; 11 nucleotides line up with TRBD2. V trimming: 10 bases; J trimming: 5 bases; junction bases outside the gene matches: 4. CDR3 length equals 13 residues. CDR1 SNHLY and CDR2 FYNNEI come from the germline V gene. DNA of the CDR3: TGTGCCAAACTAGCGGGGGCTAACAATGAGCAGTTCTTC. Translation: CAKLAGANNEQFF.

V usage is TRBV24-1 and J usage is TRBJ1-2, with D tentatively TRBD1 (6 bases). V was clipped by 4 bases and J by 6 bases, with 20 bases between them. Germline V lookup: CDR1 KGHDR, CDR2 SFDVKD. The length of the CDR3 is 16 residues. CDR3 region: CATSDHRDTLRDGYTF. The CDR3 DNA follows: TGTGCCACCAGTGACCACCGGGACACTCTAAGGGATGGCTACACCTTC.

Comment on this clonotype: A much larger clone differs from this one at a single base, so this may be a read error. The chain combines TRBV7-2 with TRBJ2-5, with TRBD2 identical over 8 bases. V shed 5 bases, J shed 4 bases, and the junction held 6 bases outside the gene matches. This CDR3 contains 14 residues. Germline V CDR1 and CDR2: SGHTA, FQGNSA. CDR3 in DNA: TGTGCCAGCAGCGCACTAGCGGATCGAGAGACCCAGTACTTC. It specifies CASSALADRETQYF.

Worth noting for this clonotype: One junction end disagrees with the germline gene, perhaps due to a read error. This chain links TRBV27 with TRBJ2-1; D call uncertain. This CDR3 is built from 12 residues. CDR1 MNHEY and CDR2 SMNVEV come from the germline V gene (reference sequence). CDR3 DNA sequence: TGTACCAGCAGTTCTACATTGGATGAGCAGTTCTTC. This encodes CTSSSTLDEQFF.

Here the CDR3 reads CASSQDRQGSYNEQFF. The DNA for the CDR3 is TGCGCCAGCAGCCAAGATCGGCAGGGCTCCTACAATGAGCAGTTCTTC. This chain links TRBV4-1 with TRBJ2-1; D is possibly TRBD1 (5 bases). Trimming pared 0 bases from V and 0 bases from J, leaving 9 bases between. Germline values: CDR1 MGHRA, CDR2 YSYEKL. CDR3 length: 16 amino acids.

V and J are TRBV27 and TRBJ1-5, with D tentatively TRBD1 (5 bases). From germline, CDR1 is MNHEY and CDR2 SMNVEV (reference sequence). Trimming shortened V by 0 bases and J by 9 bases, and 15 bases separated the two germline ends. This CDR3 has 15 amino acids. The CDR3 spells CASSLSGTLVWPQHF. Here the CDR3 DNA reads TGTGCCAGCAGTTTATCAGGGACCCTGGTTTGGCCCCAGCATTTT.

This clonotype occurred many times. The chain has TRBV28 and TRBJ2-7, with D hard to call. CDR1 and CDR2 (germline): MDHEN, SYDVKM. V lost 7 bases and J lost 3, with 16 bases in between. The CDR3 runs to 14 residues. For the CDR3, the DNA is TGTGCCAGCACTACGCGGACCGCAGGCTACGAGCAGTACGTC. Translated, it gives CASTTRTAGYEQYV.

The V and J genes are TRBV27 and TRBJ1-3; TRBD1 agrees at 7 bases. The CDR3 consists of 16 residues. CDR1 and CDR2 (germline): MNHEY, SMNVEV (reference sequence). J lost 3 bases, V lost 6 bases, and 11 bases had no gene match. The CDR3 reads CASSQGRGLGGNTIYF. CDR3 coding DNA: TGTGCCAGCAGCCAAGGAAGGGGGCTAGGTGGAAACACCATATATTTT.

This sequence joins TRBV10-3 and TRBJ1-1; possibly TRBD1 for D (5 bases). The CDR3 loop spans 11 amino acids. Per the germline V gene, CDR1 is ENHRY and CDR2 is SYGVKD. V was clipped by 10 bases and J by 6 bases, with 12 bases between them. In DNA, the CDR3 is TGTGCCACAACCAGGGCATCTGAAGCTTTCTTT. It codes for CATTRASEAFF.

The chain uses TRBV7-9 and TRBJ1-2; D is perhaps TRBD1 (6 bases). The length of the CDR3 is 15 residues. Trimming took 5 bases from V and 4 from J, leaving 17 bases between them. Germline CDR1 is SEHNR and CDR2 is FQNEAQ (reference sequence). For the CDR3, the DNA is TGTGCCAGCAGCGGTAGACAGGCTACTAGCTATGGCTACACCTTC. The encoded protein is CASSGRQATSYGYTF.

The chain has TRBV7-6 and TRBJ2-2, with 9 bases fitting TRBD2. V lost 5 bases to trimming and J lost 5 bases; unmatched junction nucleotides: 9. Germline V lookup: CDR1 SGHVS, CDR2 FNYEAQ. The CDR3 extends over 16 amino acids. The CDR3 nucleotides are TGTGCCAGCAGCACCCAGCGGGGGGCCTCGACCGGGGAGCTGTTTTTT. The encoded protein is CASSTQRGASTGELFF. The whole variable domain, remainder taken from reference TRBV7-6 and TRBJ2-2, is GAGVSQSPRYKVTKRGQDVALRCDPISGHVSLYWYRQALGQGPEFLTYFNYEAQQDKSGLPNDRFSAERPEGSISTLTIQRTEQRDSAMYRCASSTQRGASTGELFFGEGSRLTVL.